This T cell receptor (beta chain) appears in the sequencing data of a study of blood T cell repertoires in COVID-19. Study information: From the United States, Italy and Spain came samples of acute and convalescent COVID-19. T cells, B-cell-depleted T cells, or PBMCs supplied cDNA or gDNA.

A word on this clone: A read error may account for a junction end that differs from germline.

In the source study's methods: The authors estimated nucleated cell counts from reference gene primer amplification. Repertoires were generated with immunoSEQ multiplex PCR, while TCRdb's copy carries only in-frame clones and drops some. The V and J calls and the clone size are those of that table, but D and trimming were determined from the DNA. This table holds about 250,000 clones, roughly 85% found once. The sequencing input was peripheral blood. The receptor was derived from a young man with active or convalescent COVID-19.

The CDR3 DNA sequence: TGTGCCAGCAGTGTATCAGGGGGAAGATCTGAAGCTTTCTTT. Translation: CASSVSGGRSEAFF. The chain recombines TRBV27 with TRBJ1-1; 7 bases match TRBD1. The V gene's germline CDR1 is MNHEY and CDR2 SMNVEV (reference sequence). This CDR3 comprises 14 residues.